These 8 T cell receptor beta chains were all obtained from the same sample, sequenced in a study of blood T cell repertoires in COVID-19. Data came from immunoSEQ multiplex PCR; TCRdb stores just in-frame clones and leaves some out. The sample consists of 140,000 to 150,000 clones, around 83% of them appearing once. Sequenced: PBMCs or T cells enriched from blood (not recorded which). The receptors shown here come from a woman aged 45 to 65 who had been exposed to COVID-19.

The gene calls are TRBV11-2 and TRBJ1-5; D gene ambiguous. Per germline, CDR1 SGHAT and CDR2 FQNNGV. V lost 2 bases and J lost 0, with 5 bases in between. The CDR3 consists of 14 residues. This CDR3 is CASSLRDSNQPQHF. Written as DNA, the CDR3 is TGTGCCAGCAGCTTACGGGATAGCAATCAGCCCCAGCATTTT.

The chain employs TRBV27 and TRBJ2-7, with 16 bases fitting TRBD2. Germline CDR1 and CDR2: MNHEY and SMNVEV (reference sequence). The CDR3 runs 19 residues. Unmatched junction bases numbered 10, after V lost 1 base and J lost 4 bases. CDR3 coding DNA: TGTGCCAGCAGTTTATACGGGACTAGCGGGAGGGTGGAGGGGTACGAGCAGTACTTC. This gives the protein CASSLYGTSGRVEGYEQYF.

The chain recombines TRBV2 with TRBJ2-7; weak D call: TRBD1 (6 bases). There are 14 residues in the CDR3. Trimming stripped 10 bases from V and 0 bases from J, with 16 bases between. Germline CDR1 is SNHLY and CDR2 is FYNNEI. The CDR3 spells CAILRDISSYEQYF. The CDR3 DNA reads TGTGCCATCCTCCGGGACATAAGCTCCTACGAGCAGTACTTC.

This clone was counted a few times. This chain links TRBV7-2 with TRBJ2-3, with 10 bases matching TRBD2. Germline assignment: CDR1 SGHTA and CDR2 FQGNSA. This CDR3 is 18 amino acids long. The V gene end was trimmed by 6 bases and the J gene end by 2 bases; junction bases not matched to a gene: 14. The chain's CDR3 is CASSPGLAVPLNTDTQYF. In DNA, the CDR3 is TGTGCCAGCAGTCCAGGACTAGCGGTACCTCTTAACACAGATACGCAGTATTTT.

The sample holds one count of this clone. The gene calls are TRBV10-3 and TRBJ2-3, with 10 bases lining up with TRBD1. CDR3 length: 14 amino acids. V trimming: 6 bases; J trimming: 5 bases; junction bases outside the gene matches: 5. Germline V lookup: CDR1 ENHRY, CDR2 SYGVKD. This CDR3 is CAIRAGQGVDTQYF. CDR3 nucleotides: TGTGCCATCAGGGCCGGACAGGGGGTAGATACGCAGTATTTT.

This chain uses TRBV7-9 with TRBJ2-7; D is uncertain. Looked up from germline, CDR1 is SEHNR and CDR2 is FQNEAQ (reference sequence). V gave up 5 bases and J gave up 4 bases, with 12 bases separating them. The CDR3 is 13 amino acids. The CDR3 protein is CASSPESRYEQYF. The CDR3 bases are TGTGCCAGCAGCCCTGAATCCAGGTACGAGCAGTACTTC.

This clone was counted once. V and J are TRBV5-1 and TRBJ2-5, with TRBD2 matching 15 bases. Germline CDR1 reads SGHRS; CDR2 reads YFSETQ. The CDR3 is made up of 17 amino acids. The V and J ends lost 4 bases and 2 bases, in that order; junction bases with no gene match: 6. In DNA form, the CDR3 reads TGCGCCAGCAGCGCAATCGGGACTAGCGGGGGGCAAGAGACCCAGTACTTC. Translated, it gives CASSAIGTSGGQETQYF. The full variable domain, its missing parts supplied by reference TRBV5-1 and TRBJ2-5, is KAGVTQTPRYLIKTRGQQVTLSCSPISGHRSVSWYQQTPGQGLQFLFEYFSETQRNKGNFPGRFSGRQFSNSRSEMNVSTLELGDSALYLCASSAIGTSGGQETQYFGPGTRLLVL.

The chain couples TRBV7-9 to TRBJ2-1; tentatively, D is TRBD2 (6 bases). The CDR3 is 13 residues long. The V end was cut by 4 bases, the J end by 10 bases, with 14 bases between. Germline-derived CDR1 and CDR2 are SEHNR and FQNEAQ (reference sequence). The CDR3 DNA sequence: TGTGCCAGCAGCTCCACCAACCGGGGGGAGCAGTTCTTC. This translates into CASSSTNRGEQFF.